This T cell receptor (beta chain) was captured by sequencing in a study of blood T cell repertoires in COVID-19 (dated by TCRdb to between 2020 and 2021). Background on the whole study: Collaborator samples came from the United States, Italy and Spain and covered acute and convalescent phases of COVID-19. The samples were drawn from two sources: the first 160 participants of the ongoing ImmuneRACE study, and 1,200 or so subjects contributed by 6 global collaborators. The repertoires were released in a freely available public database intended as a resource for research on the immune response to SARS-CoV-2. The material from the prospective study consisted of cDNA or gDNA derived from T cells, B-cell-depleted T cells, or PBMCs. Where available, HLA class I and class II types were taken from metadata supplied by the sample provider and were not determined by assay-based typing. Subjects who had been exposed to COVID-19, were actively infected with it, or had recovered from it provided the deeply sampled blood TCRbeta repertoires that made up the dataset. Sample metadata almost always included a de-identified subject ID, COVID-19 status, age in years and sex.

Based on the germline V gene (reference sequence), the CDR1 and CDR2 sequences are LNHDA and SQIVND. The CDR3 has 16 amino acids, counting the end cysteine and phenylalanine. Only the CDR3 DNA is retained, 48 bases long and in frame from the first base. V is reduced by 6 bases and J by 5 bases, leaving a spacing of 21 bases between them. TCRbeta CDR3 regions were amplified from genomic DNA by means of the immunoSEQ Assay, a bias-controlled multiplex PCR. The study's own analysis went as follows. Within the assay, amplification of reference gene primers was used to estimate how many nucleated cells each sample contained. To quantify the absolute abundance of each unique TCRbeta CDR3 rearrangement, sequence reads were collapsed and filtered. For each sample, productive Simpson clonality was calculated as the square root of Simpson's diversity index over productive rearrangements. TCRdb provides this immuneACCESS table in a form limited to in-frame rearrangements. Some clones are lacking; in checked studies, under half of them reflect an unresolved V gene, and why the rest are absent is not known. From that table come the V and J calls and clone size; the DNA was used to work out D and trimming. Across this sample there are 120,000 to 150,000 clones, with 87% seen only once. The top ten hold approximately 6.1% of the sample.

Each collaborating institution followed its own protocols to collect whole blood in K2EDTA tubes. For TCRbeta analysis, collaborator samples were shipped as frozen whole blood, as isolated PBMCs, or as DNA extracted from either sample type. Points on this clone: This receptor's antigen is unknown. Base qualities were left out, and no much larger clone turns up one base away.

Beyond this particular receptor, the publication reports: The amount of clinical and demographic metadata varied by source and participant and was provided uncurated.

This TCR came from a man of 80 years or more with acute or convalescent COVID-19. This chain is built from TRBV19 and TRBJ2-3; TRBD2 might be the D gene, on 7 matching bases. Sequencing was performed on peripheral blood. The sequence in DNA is TGTGCCAGTAGCCCCGTTGGGGGGGGCGGAGGAGATACGCAGTATTTT. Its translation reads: CASSPVGGGGGDTQYF.